The sequence of this T cell receptor beta chain was determined in a study of cytomegalovirus exposure and HLA in healthy donors. Study outcomes and limitations: According to reports, the classifier identified cytomegalovirus status with high specificity and sensitivity. A list of approximately 160 TCR beta chains associated with cytomegalovirus was given.

Germline-derived CDR1 and CDR2 are SGHRS and YFSETQ. Between the trimmed V and J ends, which lost 5 bases and 3 bases, there was a span of 15 bases. The CDR3 sequence is 14 residues long. Comment on this clone: Its antigen is not known.

Generated by immunoSEQ multiplex PCR, the TCRdb table keeps only in-frame clones and is missing some. The sample gives around 62,000 clones, about 89% of which show up once; approximately 1.7% is in the top ten. This clonotype was sampled from a woman between 18 and 29 years old in good health and CMV-seronegative. The chain links TRBV5-1 to TRBJ2-7; D possibly corresponds to TRBD2 (5 bases). Sample: PBMCs. CDR3 sequence reads: CASSQAVANYEQYF. DNA of the CDR3: TGCGCCAGCAGTCAGGCCGTAGCGAACTACGAGCAGTACTTC.